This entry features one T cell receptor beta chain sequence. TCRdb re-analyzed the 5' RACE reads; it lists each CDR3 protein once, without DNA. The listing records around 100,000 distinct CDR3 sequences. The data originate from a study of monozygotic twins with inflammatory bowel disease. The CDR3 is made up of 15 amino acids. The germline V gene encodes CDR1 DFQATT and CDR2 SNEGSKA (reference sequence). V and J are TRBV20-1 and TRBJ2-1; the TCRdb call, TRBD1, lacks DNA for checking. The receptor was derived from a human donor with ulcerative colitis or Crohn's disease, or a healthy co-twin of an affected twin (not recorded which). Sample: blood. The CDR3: CSATSLTGANDEQFF.